The 16 T cell receptor beta chains listed next were all sequenced from one sample in a study of regulatory T cells in long-lasting Graves disease. Libraries of TCR beta came from iRepertoire HTBI primers plus Arm-PCR of CDR3 regions. One entry per CDR3 protein, called by TCRdb with MiXCR from the multiplex PCR reads. The sample has approximately 540,000 distinct CDR3 sequences, more than 10% seen once; the top ten hold roughly 8.2%. Time point denoted: newly diagnosed GD, antithyroid drugs for less than 3 months. Isolated PBMC RNA provided the starting material for the TCR library. The sample was also linked to a second study, of T cells in Graves' hyperthyroidism and ophthalmopathy.

Sequenced here: peripheral blood mononuclear cells (PBMCs), sampled at new diagnosis, from a patient treated with antithyroid drugs. The source of these receptors is a woman aged 25 to 45 with Graves disease.

This clonotype was seen only a few times. The chain employs TRBV27 and TRBJ1-6, with D possibly matching TRBD1 (5 bases). CDR1 is MNHEY and CDR2 is SMNVEV in the germline V gene (reference sequence). The V end was cut by 0 bases, the J end by 9 bases, with 12 bases between. The CDR3 runs 15 residues. CDR3 amino acids: CASSLSRGVRSPLHF. DNA of the CDR3: TGTGCCAGCAGTTTATCACGGGGCGTTCGTTCACCCCTCCACTTT.

This clonotype has ten or more counts. CDR3 nucleotide sequence: TGTGCCAGTAGTATAGCTGGGCTCCGACCCACTGAAGCTTTCTTT. This sequence encodes CASSIAGLRPTEAFF. This chain links TRBV19 with TRBJ1-1; no firm D call. V lost 1 base to trimming and J lost 4 bases, with 13 bases between them. CDR1 is LNHDA, CDR2 SQIVND, per germline (reference sequence). The CDR3 covers 15 residues. The complete variable domain, with remaining parts taken from reference TRBV19 and TRBJ1-1, reads DGGITQSPKYLFRKEGQNVTLSCEQNLNHDAMYWYRQDPGQGLRLIYYSQIVNDFQKGDIAEGYSVSREKKESFPLTVTSAQKNPTAFYLCASSIAGLRPTEAFFGQGTRLTVV.

This clonotype has at least ten counts. The gene calls are TRBV5-5 and TRBJ2-5; 9 nucleotides line up with TRBD1. Germline CDR1 SGHKS, CDR2 YYEKEE (reference sequence). The CDR3 extends over 14 amino acids. V shed 4 bases, J shed 5 bases, and the junction held 6 bases outside the gene matches. The CDR3, as DNA: TGTGCCAGCAGCCGGACCGGGACAGGGGAGACCCAGTACTTC. Translating it yields CASSRTGTGETQYF.

This clonotype was seen ten or more times. V gene TRBV29-1 combines with J gene TRBJ1-1, with 12 bases that match TRBD1. V lost 8 bases, J lost 5 bases, and 6 bases stayed unmatched. CDR1 is SQVTM, CDR2 ANQGSEA, per germline. The CDR3 has 13 amino acids. The CDR3 protein is CSTGDRGLTEAFF. In nucleotides, the CDR3 is TGCAGCACGGGGGACAGGGGGCTGACTGAAGCTTTCTTT.

This clonotype was detected ten times or more. V is TRBV12-3 or TRBV12-4 and J is TRBJ2-5; D may be TRBD1 (6 bases). The CDR3 runs 13 residues. V lost 6 bases and J 1 base, leaving 9 bases between the germline ends. For the CDR3, the DNA is TGTGCCAGCAGAAGGGACACCCAAGAGACCCAGTACTTC. Translated: CASRRDTQETQYF.

This clonotype was observed at least ten times. V usage is TRBV7-2 and J usage is TRBJ2-2, with a tentative D call TRBD2 (7 bases). The V and J ends lost 5 bases and 3 bases respectively, with 16 bases between them. CDR3 length: 16 residues. Germline values: CDR1 SGHTA, CDR2 FQGNSA. This CDR3 reads CASSPRGGPYTGELFF. The CDR3, as DNA: TGTGCCAGCAGCCCGAGGGGGGGGCCTTACACCGGGGAGCTGTTTTTT.

The chain recombines TRBV19 with TRBJ2-1, with D unresolved. This CDR3 has 13 amino acids. V was trimmed by 1 base and J by 7 bases, leaving 8 bases between them. The V gene's germline CDR1 is LNHDA and CDR2 SQIVND (reference sequence). The CDR3 sequence is CASSIGTVNEQFF. The CDR3 DNA reads TGTGCCAGTAGTATAGGAACGGTGAATGAGCAGTTCTTC. The complete variable domain, with remaining parts taken from reference TRBV19 and TRBJ2-1, reads DGGITQSPKYLFRKEGQNVTLSCEQNLNHDAMYWYRQDPGQGLRLIYYSQIVNDFQKGDIAEGYSVSREKKESFPLTVTSAQKNPTAFYLCASSIGTVNEQFFGPGTRLTVL.

This clonotype was counted at least ten times. The rearrangement links TRBV29-1 to TRBJ2-3; the D gene is possibly TRBD2 (6 bases). The CDR3 sequence is 15 residues long. Deletions cut 4 bases from V and 1 base from J, with 15 bases between. Germline V gene lookup returns CDR1 SQVTM and CDR2 ANQGSEA. In DNA, the CDR3 is TGCAGCGTTGTCGAACTGCGGGGCGGCACAGATACGCAGTATTTT. Protein: CSVVELRGGTDTQYF.

As for this clonotype: A much more abundant neighbour one base away suggests this may be a read error. The chain couples TRBV7-9 to TRBJ1-2, with D hard to call. CDR1 and CDR2 (germline): SEHNR, FQNEAQ (reference sequence). The CDR3 consists of 14 residues. The DNA for the CDR3 is TGTGCCTGCAGCTCAGGACGGCATAACTATGGCTACACCTTC. Its protein is CACSSGRHNYGYTF.

This clonotype was detected ten times or more. This chain joins TRBV12-3 or TRBV12-4 and TRBJ2-7; TRBD2 agrees at 14 bases. V trimming: 4 bases; J trimming: 6 bases; junction bases outside the gene matches: 5. The CDR3 has 15 amino acids. This CDR3 reads CASSSLGTSGSEQYF. In DNA form, the CDR3 reads TGTGCCAGCAGTTCGCTCGGGACTAGCGGGAGCGAGCAGTACTTC.

This clonotype was picked up many times. The V call is TRBV2, the J call TRBJ2-1; 11 bases are a match to TRBD2. V lost 6 bases to trimming and J lost 9 bases; unmatched junction nucleotides: 10. This CDR3 is 15 amino acids long. Germline CDR1 reads SNHLY; CDR2 reads FYNNEI. CDR3 sequence reads: CASSSYSGRALEQFF. The CDR3 nucleotides read TGTGCCAGCAGCTCCTATAGCGGGAGGGCCCTTGAGCAGTTCTTC.

CDR3 amino acids: CASSVQGNNEQFF. For the CDR3, the DNA is TGTGCCAGCTCAGTACAGGGGAACAATGAGCAGTTCTTC. The chain has TRBV18 and TRBJ2-1, with 7 positions matching TRBD1. In germline, CDR1 is KGHSH, CDR2 LQKENI. The CDR3 is made up of 13 amino acids. V was clipped by 5 bases and J by 5 bases; unmatched bases: 3.

This clonotype was counted many times. The chain links TRBV19 to TRBJ2-1; D unresolved. The CDR3 has 18 amino acids. Looked up from germline, CDR1 is LNHDA and CDR2 is SQIVND (reference sequence). Trimming left V 3 bases short and J 7 bases short, with 25 bases between. This CDR3 is CASSIDWPLRQGNNEQFF. In DNA form, the CDR3 reads TGTGCCAGTAGTATCGACTGGCCCCTTAGACAAGGGAATAATGAGCAGTTCTTC.

Remarks on this clonotype: The junction departs from the called germline gene at one end, perhaps through a read error. The chain recombines TRBV2 with TRBJ1-5, with no clear D. The CDR3 covers 14 residues. CDR1 and CDR2 from the germline V gene are SNHLY and FYNNEI. CDR3 sequence: CATSDTASNQPQHF. CDR3 bases: TGTGCCACCAGTGATACGGCTAGCAATCAGCCCCAGCATTTT.

This clonotype was counted at least ten times. V usage is TRBV18 and J usage is TRBJ1-2; the D is unclear. Trimming shortened V by 3 bases and J by 7 bases, and 9 bases separated the two germline ends. The CDR3 is 12 residues long. Looked up from germline, CDR1 is KGHSH and CDR2 is LQKENI. CDR3 bases: TGTGCCAGCTCACCGGAGGTTGGTGGCTACACCTTC. Protein product: CASSPEVGGYTF.

The chain is built from TRBV9 and TRBJ2-7, with unresolved D. There are 11 residues in the CDR3. V was cut by 3 bases and J by 8 bases, with 9 bases left in between. Germline values: CDR1 SGDLS, CDR2 YYNGEE. CDR3 sequence reads: CASSGGYKQYF. For the CDR3, the DNA is TGTGCCAGCAGCGGGGGATACAAGCAGTACTTC.